This entry lists 27 T cell receptor beta chains sequenced from one sample in a study of T cells after yellow fever vaccination. One entry per CDR3 protein, called by TCRdb with MiXCR from the 5' RACE reads. Among under 55,000 distinct CDR3 sequences listed, 6.5% to 8.5% were seen once. Sequenced material: CD8+ T cells not binding an NS4B(214-222) dextramer, sorted from PBMCs, taken about 49 days after the first yellow fever vaccination. The receptors shown here come from a man aged 18 to 35 who received the YFV17D yellow fever vaccine.

V gene TRBV30 combines with J gene TRBJ2-7; TRBD1 matches 7 bases. CDR1 is GTSNPN and CDR2 is SVGIG in the germline V gene (reference sequence). V shed 3 bases and J 4 bases; nucleotides not matched to a gene: 3. The CDR3 is 12 amino acids. CDR3 in DNA: TGTGCCTGGAGCCACAGGGGTTACGAGCAGTACTTC. Translated, it gives CAWSHRGYEQYF. Based on the CDR3 plus reference TRBV30 and TRBJ2-7, the full variable domain is SQTIHQWPATLVQPVGSPLSLECTVEGTSNPNLYWYRQAAGRGLQLLFYSVGIGQISSEVPQNLSASRPQDRQFILSSKKLLLSDSGFYLCAWSHRGYEQYFGPGTRLTVT.

This clonotype occurred a few times. Written as DNA, the CDR3 is TGTGCCAGCAGCAACAAGGAATCGCCAGAGACCCAGTACTTC. Translation: CASSNKESPETQYF. The chain joins TRBV7-7 to TRBJ2-5; D not resolved. Trimming stripped 5 bases from V and 4 bases from J, with 14 bases between. The CDR3 contains 14 residues. Germline CDR1 is SSHAT and CDR2 is FNYEAQ (reference sequence).

This clonotype is classed as medium-sized. The rearrangement links TRBV7-2 to TRBJ1-1; D gene unclear. The CDR3 is 13 amino acids. Trimming cost V 0 bases and J 4 bases, with 6 bases left between them. Germline V gene data show CDR1 as SGHTA and CDR2 as FQGNSA. The chain's CDR3 is CASSLAPSTEAFF. The CDR3 DNA reads as TGTGCCAGCAGCTTAGCCCCGAGCACTGAAGCTTTCTTT. Full variable domain (rest looked up from reference TRBV7-2 and TRBJ1-1): GAGVSQSPSNKVTEKGKDVELRCDPISGHTALYWYRQSLGQGLEFLIYFQGNSAPDKSGLPSDRFSAERTGGSVSTLTIQRTQQEDSAVYLCASSLAPSTEAFFGQGTRLTVV.

This clonotype turned up a few times. This chain connects TRBV7-9 to TRBJ2-1; D remains unclear. This CDR3 has 17 residues. Trimming cost V 1 base and J 7 bases, with 20 bases left between them. The germline gives CDR1 SEHNR, CDR2 FQNEAQ (reference sequence). In nucleotides, the CDR3 is TGTGCCAGCAGCTTAGTAGTCTTTGCGTCACCGGAGAATGAGCAGTTCTTC. Translation: CASSLVVFASPENEQFF.

The rearrangement uses TRBV4-1 and TRBJ2-7; 7 bases map to TRBD2. J gave up 3 bases and V 0 bases, and 14 bases lay outside the gene matches. There are 18 residues in the CDR3. Per germline, CDR1 MGHRA and CDR2 YSYEKL. The CDR3 loop reads CASSQDNLAESLVYEQYF. Here the CDR3 DNA reads TGCGCCAGCAGCCAAGACAACCTAGCGGAGTCTCTGGTCTACGAGCAGTACTTC.

This clonotype was seen many times. The chain links TRBV27 to TRBJ1-2; a weak D match, TRBD1 (5 bases). The V end was cut by 4 bases, the J end by 4 bases, with 13 bases between. Germline CDR1 reads MNHEY; CDR2 reads SMNVEV (reference sequence). CDR3 size: 14 residues. CDR3: CASSWDVGSYGYTF. The CDR3 coding sequence is TGTGCCAGCAGTTGGGACGTAGGATCCTATGGCTACACCTTC.

There are a few counts of this clonotype. V and J are TRBV19 and TRBJ1-5; D is uncertain. Trimming stripped 6 bases from V and 7 bases from J, with 10 bases between. The CDR3 runs to 12 residues. The germline V gene encodes CDR1 LNHDA and CDR2 SQIVND (reference sequence). CDR3 region: CASRVGWQPQHF. The CDR3 nucleotides are TGTGCCAGTAGGGTGGGGTGGCAGCCCCAGCATTTT.

This clonotype was seen only a few times. The chain is built from TRBV5-1 and TRBJ1-1; 7 bases align to TRBD1. The ends lost 8 bases at V and 1 base at J; junction bases unmatched: 8. CDR3 length: 14 amino acids. CDR1 SGHRS and CDR2 YFSETQ come from the germline V gene. CDR3 region: CASYQGVGNTEAFF. The CDR3 coding sequence is TGCGCCAGTTACCAGGGGGTTGGGAACACTGAAGCTTTCTTT.

This clonotype was recorded many times. The chain uses TRBV9 and TRBJ2-1; 7 bases align to TRBD2. CDR1 is SGDLS, CDR2 YYNGEE, per germline. The CDR3 totals 16 residues. J lost 2 bases, V lost 3 bases, and 8 bases had no gene match. The CDR3 region is CASSARGGGTYNEQFF. The CDR3 nucleotides read TGTGCCAGCAGCGCACGCGGCGGGGGAACCTACAATGAGCAGTTCTTC.

In this sample, this clonotype turned up many times. The chain links TRBV20-1 to TRBJ2-1; D is ambiguous. V lost 4 bases, J lost 4 bases, and 14 bases lay in between. Germline assignment: CDR1 DFQATT and CDR2 SNEGSKA (reference sequence). The CDR3 extends over 14 amino acids. The CDR3 sequence: CSAIDISSYNEQFF. In DNA, the CDR3 is TGCAGTGCTATCGACATTTCGTCTTACAATGAGCAGTTCTTC.

This clonotype was counted between two and nine times. V gene TRBV3-1 combines with J gene TRBJ2-3, with TRBD1 identical over 7 bases. The junction had 8 bases not matched to a gene; V was cut back by 4 bases and J by 4 bases. This CDR3 is built from 15 residues. Looked up from germline, CDR1 is LGHDT and CDR2 is YNNKEL (reference sequence). CDR3 residues: CASSLGTVTSDTQYF. CDR3 coding DNA: TGTGCCAGCAGCCTCGGGACAGTGACTTCAGATACGCAGTATTTT.

This clonotype was observed a handful of times. The rearrangement joins TRBV4-3 to TRBJ1-2, with D tentatively TRBD1 (5 bases). The CDR3 loop spans 16 amino acids. V was pared by 0 bases and J by 4 bases, with 15 bases between. Germline V gene data show CDR1 as LGHNA and CDR2 as YSLEER. In DNA form, the CDR3 reads TGCGCCAGCAGCCAAGAAATGGGGGGTAGGGGCTATGGCTACACCTTC. Translation: CASSQEMGGRGYGYTF.

This clonotype appeared a few times. This chain connects TRBV10-3 to TRBJ2-7; 10 bases match TRBD2. After removal of 10 bases from V and 3 bases from J, the junction contained 9 bases not matched to a gene. This CDR3 is built from 14 residues. Germline V gives CDR1 ENHRY, CDR2 SYGVKD. Written as DNA, the CDR3 is TGTGCCACCCGTTCTAGCGGGGGTATCTACGAGCAGTACTTC. This encodes CATRSSGGIYEQYF.

V usage is TRBV6-2 or TRBV6-3 and J usage is TRBJ2-7; the D is unclear. The CDR3 contains 13 residues. The germline V gene has CDR1 MNHEY and CDR2 SVGEGT. V shed 4 bases and J shed 2 bases, with 9 bases lying between them. The CDR3 nucleotides are TGTGCCAGCAGTTTAAACAGAGCCTACGAGCAGTACGTC. Translation gives CASSLNRAYEQYV.

This clonotype was counted a few times. The rearrangement uses TRBV5-1 and TRBJ1-1; TRBD1 matches at 11 bases. The V and J ends lost 4 bases and 11 bases, in that order; junction bases with no gene match: 19. Germline CDR1 and CDR2: SGHRS and YFSETQ. The CDR3 has 17 amino acids. The CDR3 nucleotides are TGCGCCAGCAGCCTAGGGACAGGGGGATTGGGACGTCGCGGGGCTTTCTTT. This gives the protein CASSLGTGGLGRRGAFF.

This clonotype was counted between two and nine times. This rearrangement joins TRBV19 to TRBJ2-7, with D perhaps TRBD1 or TRBD2 (5 bases each). Trimming shortened V by 7 bases and J by 7 bases, and 11 bases separated the two germline ends. CDR3 length: 11 amino acids. Germline values: CDR1 LNHDA, CDR2 SQIVND (reference sequence). CDR3 nucleotides: TGTGCCAGTAATGGGACCCAAGAGCAGTACTTC. Translation: CASNGTQEQYF.

The chain couples TRBV4-1 to TRBJ2-7; either TRBD1 or TRBD2 may fit D (5 bases each). Germline V gene data show CDR1 as MGHRA and CDR2 as YSYEKL. The CDR3 runs to 16 residues. Trimming removed 5 bases from V and 4 bases from J, with 21 bases in between. The CDR3 DNA sequence: TGCGCCAGCAGCGGACCGACCGGGACCTTGGGGTACGAGCAGTACTTC. This gives the protein CASSGPTGTLGYEQYF.

Only a few counts were recorded for this clonotype. The V and J genes are TRBV7-2 and TRBJ1-5; 7 bases line up with TRBD1. The germline gives CDR1 SGHTA, CDR2 FQGNSA. V was clipped by 3 bases and J by 5 bases; unmatched bases: 4. The CDR3 runs 14 residues. CDR3: CASSFTGADQPQHF. The CDR3 DNA sequence: TGTGCCAGCAGCTTCACAGGGGCGGATCAGCCCCAGCATTTT.

In this sample, this clonotype turned up many times. This chain joins TRBV20-1 and TRBJ2-5; either TRBD1 or TRBD2 may supply D (5 bases each). V lost 6 bases and J lost 1, with 15 bases in between. The germline V gene has CDR1 DFQATT and CDR2 SNEGSKA (reference sequence). The CDR3 totals 14 residues. DNA for the CDR3: TGCAGTGCAGCCTACCGGGACGGCCAAGAGACCCAGTACTTC. Protein product: CSAAYRDGQETQYF.

This clonotype has just a few counts. The J gene is TRBJ1-1, the V gene TRBV3-1, with D unresolved. V lost 0 bases to trimming and J lost 3 bases, with 8 bases between them. Germline V gene data show CDR1 as LGHDT and CDR2 as YNNKEL (reference sequence). The CDR3 length is 14 residues. The CDR3 is CASSQESGDTEAFF. The CDR3 region has the DNA TGTGCCAGCAGCCAAGAGTCCGGGGACACTGAAGCTTTCTTT.

This clonotype was counted a few times. V usage is TRBV11-2 and J usage is TRBJ2-1; 14 nucleotides agree with TRBD2. The CDR3 loop spans 16 amino acids. J lost 6 bases, V lost 5 bases, and 6 bases had no gene match. From germline, CDR1 is SGHAT and CDR2 FQNNGV. The DNA for the CDR3 is TGTGCCAGCAGCGGAGCGACTAGCGGGGGGGCCAATGAGCAGTTCTTC. Protein sequence: CASSGATSGGANEQFF.

The sample holds many counts of this clonotype. The chain uses TRBV29-1 and TRBJ2-5, with TRBD1 identical over 8 bases. Germline-derived CDR1 and CDR2 are SQVTM and ANQGSEA. The CDR3 runs to 11 residues. V gave up 6 bases and J gave up 9 bases; unmatched junction bases: 6. CDR3 coding DNA: TGCAGCGTCGTCCAGGGGGCGGCCCAGTACTTC. Protein: CSVVQGAAQYF.

This clonotype showed up many times. The rearrangement uses TRBV5-1 and TRBJ2-2, with 10 bases fitting TRBD2. Germline CDR1 reads SGHRS; CDR2 reads YFSETQ. This CDR3 comprises 15 residues. Trimming cost V 1 base and J 4 bases; bases outside gene matches: 1. CDR3 DNA: TGCGCCAGCAGCTTGAGGACTAGCGGCACCGGGGAGCTGTTTTTT. Protein sequence: CASSLRTSGTGELFF.

This sequence joins TRBV19 and TRBJ2-1; 9 nucleotides align to TRBD2. Per germline, CDR1 LNHDA and CDR2 SQIVND (reference sequence). This CDR3 spans 15 amino acids. Germline trimming cut 9 bases from V and 3 bases from J; bases unmatched to any gene: 9. The CDR3 sequence: CASKQAGGYYNEQFF. In DNA, the CDR3 is TGTGCCAGCAAGCAAGCGGGGGGCTACTACAATGAGCAGTTCTTC.

This clonotype was recorded a few times. This chain joins TRBV20-1 and TRBJ2-1, with D perhaps TRBD2 (5 bases). V was cut by 5 bases and J by 3 bases, with 14 bases left in between. Germline assignment: CDR1 DFQATT and CDR2 SNEGSKA (reference sequence). The CDR3 extends over 14 amino acids. The CDR3 sequence is CSAQAQRIYNEQFF. CDR3 bases: TGCAGTGCTCAGGCCCAGCGGATCTACAATGAGCAGTTCTTC.

This clonotype was recorded at least ten times. J is TRBJ1-5 and V is TRBV4-1, with a possible D match to TRBD1 (6 bases). The CDR3 is made up of 15 amino acids. The germline V gene has CDR1 MGHRA and CDR2 YSYEKL. Trimming removed 1 base at V and 6 bases at J, with 13 bases between. The CDR3 here is CASSQASGVGQPQHF. Written as DNA, the CDR3 is TGCGCCAGCAGCCAAGCATCAGGGGTTGGTCAGCCCCAGCATTTT.

This clonotype appeared a few times. The V gene is TRBV5-4, the J gene TRBJ2-7, with a tentative D call TRBD1 (5 bases). Deletions cut 1 base from V and 1 base from J, with 6 bases between. The CDR3 is 13 amino acids. Per the germline V gene, CDR1 is SGHNT and CDR2 is YYREEE (reference sequence). CDR3: CASSLRGSYEQYV. In DNA, the CDR3 is TGTGCCAGCAGCTTGAGGGGTTCCTACGAGCAGTACGTC.